These 30 T cell receptor beta chains were all obtained from the same sample, sequenced in a study of PD-L1 blockade in urothelial cancer. The table came from immunoSEQ multiplex PCR; TCRdb's copy has only in-frame clones and leaves some out. The sample has approximately 67,000 clones; 86% are singletons. Regarding time point: pretreatment peripheral blood. The source material was PBMCs, sampled around atezolizumab (anti-PD-L1) treatment. The receptor set was obtained from a man aged 55 to 70 with urothelial cancer.

The gene calls are TRBV6-5 and TRBJ2-5; D perhaps matches TRBD2 (5 bases). V gave up 5 bases and J gave up 9 bases, with 22 bases separating them. CDR1 MNHEY and CDR2 SVGAGI come from the germline V gene. The CDR3 is 15 residues long. In nucleotides, the CDR3 is TGTGCCAGCAGTCCCACGGGGTTGGTTTCTATGGCCCAGTACTTC. It encodes CASSPTGLVSMAQYF.

The V gene is TRBV2, the J gene TRBJ1-2; the match to TRBD1 covers 9 bases. With 6 bases clipped from V and 7 bases from J, the junction kept 9 bases outside the gene matches. This CDR3 contains 14 residues. Germline V gene lookup returns CDR1 SNHLY and CDR2 FYNNEI. The CDR3 nucleotides are TGTGCCAGCAGCTGGGACAGGGAGGTGGGTGGCTACACCTTC. Its translation is CASSWDREVGGYTF.

J is TRBJ2-1 and V is TRBV18; TRBD1 agrees at 7 bases. With V trimmed by 6 bases and J by 9 bases, 5 bases remained unmatched. Germline V lookup: CDR1 KGHSH, CDR2 LQKENI. This CDR3 has 12 residues. CDR3 DNA sequence: TGTGCCAGCTCGCAACAGGGGCGTGAGCAGTTCTTC. Amino acid sequence: CASSQQGREQFF.

The V and J genes are TRBV18 and TRBJ1-4, with no clear D. Trimming took 3 bases from V and 6 from J, leaving 11 bases between them. This CDR3 spans 14 amino acids. In germline, CDR1 is KGHSH, CDR2 LQKENI. CDR3 coding DNA: TGTGCCAGCTCACCCCCTGATAGTTATGAAAAACTGTTTTTT. Protein: CASSPPDSYEKLFF.

This sequence joins TRBV7-9 and TRBJ2-4; 7 bases are a match to TRBD1. CDR1 is SEHNR and CDR2 is FQNEAQ in the germline V gene (reference sequence). With V trimmed by 4 bases and J by 0 bases, 9 bases remained unmatched. The CDR3 has 17 residues. CDR3 coding DNA: TGTGCCAGCAGCTCCCCTCCGGGACAGATAGCCAAAAACATTCAGTACTTC. As protein: CASSSPPGQIAKNIQYF.

V is TRBV5-6 and J is TRBJ2-7; 7 positions match TRBD1. V lost 5 bases and J lost 5; bases outside the gene matches: 7. CDR1 and CDR2 (germline): SGHDT, YYEEEE. The CDR3 runs to 13 residues. CDR3 sequence: CASSRTGRDEQYF. CDR3 bases: TGTGCCAGCAGTCGGACAGGACGCGACGAGCAGTACTTC.

This clone was counted a few times. The chain employs TRBV7-9 and TRBJ2-5; TRBD2 aligns across 8 bases. CDR1 is SEHNR and CDR2 is FQNEAQ in the germline V gene (reference sequence). V shed 5 bases, J shed 6 bases, and the junction held 11 bases outside the gene matches. This CDR3 has 15 amino acids. Written as DNA, the CDR3 is TGTGCCAGCAGCATCGACGGGGGGGCCACAAAGACCCAGTACTTC. As protein: CASSIDGGATKTQYF.

The J gene is TRBJ2-1, the V gene TRBV28, with D unclear. Germline CDR1 and CDR2: MDHEN and SYDVKM. This CDR3 contains 13 residues. Deletions cut 7 bases from V and 0 bases from J, with 7 bases between. The CDR3 region is CASKNSSYNEQFF. The CDR3 DNA reads as TGTGCCAGCAAAAATAGCTCCTACAATGAGCAGTTCTTC.

This chain joins TRBV19 and TRBJ1-2, with 10 bases fitting TRBD1. From germline, CDR1 is LNHDA and CDR2 SQIVND (reference sequence). The CDR3 consists of 14 residues. The trim removed 6 bases at V and 4 bases at J, leaving 5 bases unmatched. CDR3: CASRPTGGSYGYTF. CDR3 in DNA: TGTGCCAGTAGACCGACAGGGGGCAGCTATGGCTACACCTTC.

The chain uses TRBV12-2 and TRBJ2-3; the table's D call TRBD2 went unverified against the DNA. TRBV12-2 is a pseudogene segment. The CDR3 runs to 15 residues. The CDR3 here is CASRPGTRPVDTQYF. The DNA of the CDR3 is TGTGCAAGTCGCCCCGGGACTAGGCCAGTCGATACGCAGTATTTT.

This clone was seen a single time. The rearrangement joins TRBV7-2 to TRBJ2-2; possible D gene TRBD1, 5 bases. The length of the CDR3 is 15 residues. With 1 base removed from V and 6 bases from J, the gap between germline ends came to 12 bases. CDR1 is SGHTA, CDR2 FQGNSA, per germline. This CDR3 is CASSLGLPTAGELFF. CDR3 in DNA: TGTGCCAGCAGCTTAGGTTTGCCGACAGCCGGGGAGCTGTTTTTT.

A single count supports this clone. V is TRBV7-8 and J is TRBJ1-1; TRBD1 is a possible D gene (5 bases). The CDR3 is 14 residues long. Germline lookup yields CDR1 SGHVS and CDR2 FQNEAQ. V lost 4 bases and J 0 bases, leaving 9 bases between the germline ends. The CDR3 bases are TGTGCCAGCAGCTCTTTACAGGTGAACACTGAAGCTTTCTTT. Amino acid sequence: CASSSLQVNTEAFF.

This clone appeared a single time. The CDR3 region is CASTQRSVLQETQYF. As DNA, the CDR3 is TGTGCCAGCACCCAAAGGAGTGTCCTACAAGAGACCCAGTACTTC. V and J are TRBV7-8 and TRBJ2-5; D remains ambiguous. CDR3 length equals 15 residues. Deletions cut 7 bases from V and 2 bases from J, with 17 bases between. Per the germline V gene, CDR1 is SGHVS and CDR2 is FQNEAQ.

The chain combines TRBV2 with TRBJ1-5, with D tentatively TRBD1 (6 bases). There are 14 residues in the CDR3. Trimming took 4 bases from V and 6 from J, leaving 13 bases between them. Germline V CDR1 and CDR2: SNHLY, FYNNEI. Written as DNA, the CDR3 is TGTGCCAGCAGTGCGGGGGGCCAGGTTCAGCCCCAGCATTTT. Translated, it gives CASSAGGQVQPQHF.

The rearrangement links TRBV4-2 to TRBJ2-7; D gene ambiguous. Trimming left V 0 bases short and J 6 bases short, with 9 bases between. CDR1 is LGHNA, CDR2 YNFKEQ, per germline. This CDR3 region has 13 residues. This chain's CDR3 is CASSQDIRSEQYF. The CDR3 DNA is TGTGCCAGCAGCCAAGACATCCGGTCCGAGCAGTACTTC.

This chain joins TRBV19 and TRBJ2-2; possible D gene TRBD2, 6 bases. V was trimmed by 5 bases and J by 2 bases, leaving 12 bases between them. The CDR3 covers 15 residues. Looked up from germline, CDR1 is LNHDA and CDR2 is SQIVND (reference sequence). The CDR3 loop is CASSFAGPNTGELFF. The DNA for the CDR3 is TGTGCCAGTAGTTTCGCGGGACCCAACACCGGGGAGCTGTTTTTT. The whole variable domain, filled in from reference TRBV19 and TRBJ2-2, reads DGGITQSPKYLFRKEGQNVTLSCEQNLNHDAMYWYRQDPGQGLRLIYYSQIVNDFQKGDIAEGYSVSREKKESFPLTVTSAQKNPTAFYLCASSFAGPNTGELFFGEGSRLTVL.

The rearrangement links TRBV2 to TRBJ2-1; a weak D match, TRBD2 (5 bases). V gave up 0 bases and J gave up 15 bases, with 12 bases separating them. Germline V lookup: CDR1 SNHLY, CDR2 FYNNEI. CDR3 length: 12 residues. The CDR3, as DNA: TGTGCCAGCAGTGAAGCTAACACTAGAACGTTCTTC. Its translation: CASSEANTRTFF. Drawing the rest from reference TRBV2 and TRBJ2-1, the complete variable domain is EPEVTQTPSHQVTQMGQEVILRCVPISNHLYFYWYRQILGQKVEFLVSFYNNEISEKSEIFDDQFSVERPDGSNFTLKIRSTKLEDSAMYFCASSEANTRTFFGPGTRLTVL.

In the case of this clone: Other DNA sequences in the same sample also yield this CDR3. The chain combines TRBV18 with TRBJ2-5, with D unresolved. The CDR3 is 12 amino acids. Deletions cut 3 bases from V and 3 bases from J, with 5 bases between. The germline CDR1 and CDR2 sequences are KGHSH and LQKENI. The CDR3 spells CASSPSEETQYF. CDR3 nucleotides: TGTGCCAGCTCACCGAGCGAAGAGACCCAGTACTTC.

The chain combines TRBV7-8 with TRBJ1-4, with a weak D call TRBD1 (6 bases). The CDR3 covers 14 residues. Germline lookup yields CDR1 SGHVS and CDR2 FQNEAQ. V lost 2 bases and J lost 6, with 10 bases in between. The CDR3 coding sequence is TGTGCCAGCAGCTTATTGGGGGCCGATGAAAAACTGTTTTTT. Residues: CASSLLGADEKLFF.

This chain's CDR3 is CASSLRPRDRLDTQYF. The DNA for the CDR3 is TGTGCCAGCAGCCTTCGACCCCGGGACAGATTAGATACGCAGTATTTT. The chain is built from TRBV5-4 and TRBJ2-3; TRBD1 matches 7 bases. The junction had 13 bases not matched to a gene; V was cut back by 4 bases and J by 5 bases. CDR3 length: 16 residues. Germline CDR1 reads SGHNT; CDR2 reads YYREEE (reference sequence).

The rearrangement uses TRBV4-2 and TRBJ1-1; D is uncertain. The germline V and J ends were trimmed by 4 bases and 6 bases, with 15 bases remaining between them. The CDR3 length is 14 residues. Germline V gene data show CDR1 as LGHNA and CDR2 as YNFKEQ. CDR3 bases: TGTGCCAGCAGCCCCCCGCGGGAAAGGGCTGAAGCTTTCTTT. This encodes CASSPPRERAEAFF.

The J gene is TRBJ2-3, the V gene TRBV27; possibly TRBD1 for D (5 bases). Germline CDR1 is MNHEY and CDR2 is SMNVEV (reference sequence). V lost 2 bases, J lost 0 bases, and 18 bases lay in between. CDR3 size: 18 residues. CDR3 nucleotides: TGTGCCAGCAGTTTAGTAAGGGGATTTGCTTCTAGCACAGATACGCAGTATTTT. Protein: CASSLVRGFASSTDTQYF.

The rearrangement uses TRBV5-1 and TRBJ2-5; perhaps TRBD2 as D (7 bases). This CDR3 region has 16 residues. Trimming pared 1 base from V and 4 bases from J, leaving 17 bases between. Looked up from germline, CDR1 is SGHRS and CDR2 is YFSETQ. CDR3 region: CASSLMGGRSGETQYF. In DNA, the CDR3 is TGCGCCAGCAGCTTGATGGGGGGGCGAAGTGGAGAGACCCAGTACTTC. Variable domain in full (rest from reference TRBV5-1 and TRBJ2-5): KAGVTQTPRYLIKTRGQQVTLSCSPISGHRSVSWYQQTPGQGLQFLFEYFSETQRNKGNFPGRFSGRQFSNSRSEMNVSTLELGDSALYLCASSLMGGRSGETQYFGPGTRLLVL.

The rearrangement joins TRBV25-1 to TRBJ1-1, with 7 nucleotides matching TRBD1. In germline, CDR1 is MGHDK, CDR2 SYGVNS. The CDR3 extends over 15 amino acids. With V trimmed by 2 bases and J by 5 bases, 8 bases remained unmatched. CDR3 residues: CASSELKQGRTEAFF. The CDR3, as DNA: TGTGCCAGCAGTGAACTCAAACAGGGGAGGACTGAAGCTTTCTTT.

The chain couples TRBV4-1 to TRBJ2-7, with D perhaps matching TRBD1 (5 bases). The V and J ends lost 1 base and 3 bases respectively, with 16 bases between them. Germline CDR1 is MGHRA and CDR2 is YSYEKL. The CDR3 covers 16 residues. The CDR3 protein is CASSQVLTGTIYEQYF. CDR3 in DNA: TGCGCCAGCAGCCAAGTTTTAACAGGTACAATCTACGAGCAGTACTTC.

The chain links TRBV18 to TRBJ1-3; D may be TRBD1 (5 bases). Germline V gives CDR1 KGHSH, CDR2 LQKENI. The ends were cut back, 5 bases at V and 4 bases at J, with 12 bases in the middle. This CDR3 spans 14 amino acids. The CDR3 region is CASSTGAGGNTIYF. CDR3 nucleotides: TGTGCCAGCTCAACTGGGGCGGGAGGAAACACCATATATTTT.

The CDR3 here is CASSLRGDRGAPLHF. The CDR3 DNA reads TGTGCCAGCAGCTTAAGAGGGGACAGGGGGGCACCCCTCCACTTT. The rearrangement uses TRBV7-3 and TRBJ1-6, with 11 bases fitting TRBD1. From germline, CDR1 is SGHTA and CDR2 FQGTGA. V trimming: 1 base; J trimming: 11 bases; junction bases outside the gene matches: 4. CDR3 length: 15 amino acids.

Turning to this clone: Germline and junction disagree at one end, which may indicate a read error. V is TRBV7-2 and J is TRBJ2-3; 11 positions match TRBD2. This CDR3 region has 16 residues. The germline V gene encodes CDR1 SGHTA and CDR2 FQGNSA. This chain's CDR3 is CASSLAGTSGLHTQYF. The CDR3 nucleotides read TGTGCCAGCAGCCTAGCCGGGACTAGCGGCCTACATACGCAGTATTTT.

This clone was seen a handful of times. This chain connects TRBV4-2 to TRBJ1-6; D ambiguous. The CDR3 has 15 residues. The V gene's germline CDR1 is LGHNA and CDR2 YNFKEQ. V lost 4 bases to trimming and J lost 0 bases, with 7 bases between them. Here the CDR3 reads CASSRRNSYNSPLHF. The DNA of the CDR3 is TGTGCCAGCAGCCGCAGGAACTCCTATAATTCACCCCTCCACTTT.

The rearrangement links TRBV10-3 to TRBJ2-1; 8 nucleotides line up with TRBD2. V shed 0 bases, J shed 10 bases, and the junction held 11 bases outside the gene matches. From germline, CDR1 is ENHRY and CDR2 SYGVKD. CDR3 size: 16 residues. CDR3 sequence (DNA): TGTGCCATCAGTGAGTCGACGGGGGGGCTCTACGGGGAGCAGTTCTTC. The encoded protein is CAISESTGGLYGEQFF.